Below, 3 T cell receptor beta chains from the same sample are listed, as sequenced in a study of T cells after posttransplantation cyclophosphamide. Generated by immunoSEQ multiplex PCR, the TCRdb table keeps only in-frame clones and is missing some. Here the sample spans around 47,000 clones, around 94% being singletons. Input material: PBMCs. These receptors came from a woman aged 25 to 39 in good health and a related stem cell transplant donor.

The chain uses TRBV10-3 and TRBJ1-4; TRBD1 agrees at 7 bases. Germline lookup yields CDR1 ENHRY and CDR2 SYGVKD. CDR3 size: 15 residues. J gave up 8 bases and V 0 bases, and 6 bases lay outside the gene matches. The CDR3 is CAISESQGSREKLFF. CDR3 nucleotide sequence: TGTGCCATCAGTGAGTCACAGGGGAGTAGGGAAAAACTGTTTTTT.

The chain links TRBV5-1 to TRBJ2-2, with D tentatively TRBD1 (6 bases). Germline CDR1 SGHRS, CDR2 YFSETQ. This CDR3 contains 14 residues. V gave up 4 bases and J gave up 4 bases, with 11 bases separating them. The CDR3 here is CASSPDRPTGELFF. CDR3 nucleotides: TGCGCCAGCAGCCCGGACAGACCCACCGGGGAGCTGTTTTTT.

The chain carries TRBV19 and TRBJ2-2; D may be TRBD1 (6 bases). This CDR3 is built from 14 residues. V was trimmed by 5 bases and J by 4 bases, leaving 11 bases between them. In germline, CDR1 is LNHDA, CDR2 SQIVND (reference sequence). CDR3 DNA: TGTGCCAGTAGTGTATTCAGGGGCACCGGGGAGCTGTTTTTT. Its protein is CASSVFRGTGELFF.